This TCR beta chain was captured by sequencing in a study of post-analysis software for immune sequencing data. Study findings and constraints: Patients had higher frequencies than controls of five or six TRBV segments, including TRBV5-6, TRBV5-1 and TRBV20-1.

Unique molecular identifiers had been added to the TCR beta cDNA libraries. T cells numbering roughly 1 to 10 million yielded a few hundred thousand cDNA molecules. TCRdb fed the PCR reads into MiXCR, producing one record per CDR3 protein. This table has hundreds of thousands of distinct CDR3 sequences, under 70% appearing once. Germline values: CDR1 SNHLY, CDR2 FYNNEI. V lost 7 bases and J lost 4, with 10 bases in between. The CDR3 length is 12 residues. With respect to this clonotype: Its antigen is not identified.

Sequencing was carried out using blood. This TCR came from a girl between 5 and 17 years old with multiple sclerosis. The gene calls are TRBV2 and TRBJ2-5; D uncertain. The CDR3 sequence: CASNPRLETQYF. The CDR3 DNA sequence: TGTGCCAGCAATCCTCGGCTAGAGACCCAGTACTTC.